Below are 22 T cell receptor beta chains sequenced from a single sample in a study of T cell responses to AZD1222 COVID-19 vaccine (dated by TCRdb to 2020 to 2023). Receptors were amplified or captured by the immunoSEQ multiplex PCR assay. What TCRdb holds here is the immuneACCESS table cut down to in-frame rearrangements. Part of the clones is not present; checked against another copy, under half of the missing clones reflect an unresolved V gene, and the others are unexplained. The table for this sample lists 140,000 to 150,000 clones; approximately 94% of them were counted only once. Together, the top ten hold 9.1% of the sample. Reading the label with the study, this specimen's time point is: baseline before first vaccination. This specimen consisted of peripheral blood, obtained on day 0 of AZD1222 vaccination. The receptors were sampled from an adult in good health.

The rearrangement links TRBV19 to TRBJ2-7; no clear D gene. Between the trimmed V and J ends, which lost 2 bases and 3 bases, there was a span of 8 bases. From germline, CDR1 is LNHDA and CDR2 SQIVND (reference sequence). This CDR3 comprises 13 residues. The CDR3 nucleotides read TGTGCCAGTAGTATAACGGCCGGCTACGAGCAGTACTTC. Protein sequence: CASSITAGYEQYF. The whole variable domain, remainder taken from reference TRBV19 and TRBJ2-7, is DGGITQSPKYLFRKEGQNVTLSCEQNLNHDAMYWYRQDPGQGLRLIYYSQIVNDFQKGDIAEGYSVSREKKESFPLTVTSAQKNPTAFYLCASSITAGYEQYFGPGTRLTVT.

The rearrangement joins TRBV27 to TRBJ2-4; possibly TRBD1 for D (6 bases). Germline CDR1 MNHEY, CDR2 SMNVEV (reference sequence). V shed 6 bases and J shed 2 bases, with 17 bases lying between them. The CDR3 contains 16 residues. Written as DNA, the CDR3 is TGTGCCAGCAGCCATATTTCTACAGGGACCAAAAACATTCAGTACTTC. This gives the protein CASSHISTGTKNIQYF.

This chain links TRBV20-1 with TRBJ1-5; D remains ambiguous. V was clipped by 5 bases and J by 6 bases, with 8 bases between them. This CDR3 is built from 11 residues. Germline loops: CDR1 DFQATT, CDR2 SNEGSKA (reference sequence). CDR3 sequence (DNA): TGCAGTGCTGGGAGGGTTCAGCCCCAGCATTTT. It encodes CSAGRVQPQHF.

In this sample, this clone turned up once. This chain connects TRBV6-6 to TRBJ2-3; no clear D gene. This CDR3 contains 13 residues. V was cut by 0 bases and J by 4 bases, with 5 bases left in between. Germline V CDR1 and CDR2: MNHNY, SVGAGI (reference sequence). The CDR3 loop reads CASSYSAADTQYF. As DNA, the CDR3 is TGTGCCAGCAGTTACTCGGCAGCAGATACGCAGTATTTT.

The chain employs TRBV5-1 and TRBJ2-3; 13 nucleotides align to TRBD2. This CDR3 spans 14 amino acids. The ends lost 4 bases at V and 14 bases at J; junction bases unmatched: 10. The V gene's germline CDR1 is SGHRS and CDR2 YFSETQ. The CDR3 spells CASSPGLAGAEVYF. As DNA, the CDR3 is TGCGCCAGCAGCCCCGGACTAGCGGGGGCCGAGGTGTATTTT.

The V and J genes are TRBV15 and TRBJ2-1; D uncertain. Germline lookup yields CDR1 LNHNV and CDR2 YYDKDF (reference sequence). There are 12 residues in the CDR3. V was clipped by 2 bases and J by 7 bases, with 6 bases between them. This chain's CDR3 is CATSRTRNEQFF. Here the CDR3 DNA reads TGTGCCACCAGCAGAACCCGTAATGAGCAGTTCTTC.

This clone was picked up a small number of times. This chain connects TRBV4-1 to TRBJ2-1; TRBD1 aligns across 7 bases. J gave up 9 bases and V 3 bases, and 11 bases lay outside the gene matches. CDR1 is MGHRA and CDR2 is YSYEKL in the germline V gene. The CDR3 consists of 15 residues. CDR3 region: CASSHNTGQVSEQFF. The CDR3 bases are TGCGCCAGCAGCCACAATACTGGACAGGTCAGTGAGCAGTTCTTC.

V is TRBV19 and J is TRBJ1-1, with a possible D match to TRBD1 (6 bases). Per germline, CDR1 LNHDA and CDR2 SQIVND (reference sequence). Trimming cost V 4 bases and J 11 bases, with 11 bases left between them. The CDR3 runs to 11 residues. CDR3 DNA: TGTGCCAGTAGTACGGGGGGGGCCGCTTTCTTT. This translates into CASSTGGAAFF.

The V call is TRBV6-1, the J call TRBJ2-7; 9 positions agree with TRBD1. CDR1 is MNHNS and CDR2 is SASEGT in the germline V gene. The V and J ends lost 0 bases and 1 base, in that order; junction bases with no gene match: 7. This CDR3 comprises 17 residues. CDR3 nucleotide sequence: TGTGCCAGCAGTGAAGCGCTTCCGGGGACAGGGTCCTACGAGCAGTACTTC. Amino acid sequence: CASSEALPGTGSYEQYF.

CDR3 protein: CASRIPGQTNEKLFF. As DNA, the CDR3 is TGTGCCAGCAGGATCCCGGGACAGACTAATGAAAAACTGTTTTTT. The chain joins TRBV6-6 to TRBJ1-4, with TRBD1 matching 7 bases. CDR1 is MNHNY, CDR2 SVGAGI, per germline (reference sequence). The V segment lost 6 bases and the J segment 2 bases; nucleotides outside the gene matches: 6. This CDR3 spans 15 amino acids.

CDR3 DNA: TGTGCCAGCAGCCAAGTTTCGGCAGCAAATGAGCAGTTCTTC. Protein: CASSQVSAANEQFF. The rearrangement uses TRBV14 and TRBJ2-1; no firm D call. This CDR3 has 14 amino acids. The V gene's germline CDR1 is SGHDN and CDR2 FVKESK. Trimming shortened V by 1 base and J by 7 bases, and 11 bases separated the two germline ends.

The V and J genes are TRBV7-2 and TRBJ1-5; D remains unclear. The CDR3 runs 15 residues. Trimming pared 1 base from V and 3 bases from J, leaving 10 bases between. CDR1 and CDR2 (germline): SGHTA, FQGNSA. The CDR3 DNA follows: TGTGCCAGCAGCTTAGGGCCGGTAGACAATCAGCCCCAGCATTTT. Translating gives CASSLGPVDNQPQHF.

This rearrangement joins TRBV11-2 to TRBJ1-2, with D possibly matching TRBD1 (5 bases). This CDR3 spans 14 amino acids. V shed 5 bases and J shed 2 bases, with 12 bases lying between them. CDR1 is SGHAT, CDR2 FQNNGV, per germline. DNA of the CDR3: TGTGCCAGCAGCCCAAAACGGGACAACTATGGCTACACCTTC. As protein: CASSPKRDNYGYTF.

CDR3 residues: CASSLISSYNSPLHF. DNA for the CDR3: TGTGCCAGCAGCTTGATTAGCTCCTATAATTCACCCCTCCACTTT. V and J are TRBV11-3 and TRBJ1-6; D gene ambiguous. Trimming removed 3 bases at V and 0 bases at J, with 6 bases between. The CDR3 has 15 residues. Germline assignment: CDR1 SGHNT and CDR2 YENEEA.

This clone showed up just once. The chain couples TRBV7-2 to TRBJ2-7; maybe TRBD1 (5 bases). The CDR3 sequence is 16 residues long. The V and J ends lost 2 bases and 4 bases respectively, with 18 bases between them. Per germline, CDR1 SGHTA and CDR2 FQGNSA. In DNA form, the CDR3 reads TGTGCCAGCAGCTTACCTTACAGCTCAGGGTTATACGAGCAGTACTTC. Its protein product is CASSLPYSSGLYEQYF.

The V call is TRBV28, the J call TRBJ2-6, with D possibly matching TRBD1 (5 bases). Per the germline V gene, CDR1 is MDHEN and CDR2 is SYDVKM. This CDR3 spans 15 amino acids. Trimming took 5 bases from V and 1 from J, leaving 9 bases between them. CDR3 bases: TGTGCCAGCAGTACCCAGGGTTCTGGGGCCAACGTCCTGACTTTC. As protein: CASSTQGSGANVLTF.

This chain uses TRBV16 with TRBJ2-1; 11 bases line up with TRBD2. Germline CDR1 is KGHSY and CDR2 is FQNENV. V lost 1 base, J lost 9 bases, and 5 bases stayed unmatched. CDR3 length: 15 residues. The CDR3 loop is CASSQYSGGASEQFF. The DNA of the CDR3 is TGTGCCAGCAGCCAATATAGCGGGGGGGCCAGTGAGCAGTTCTTC.

The chain uses TRBV5-1 and TRBJ2-1; tentative D call: TRBD1 (6 bases). This CDR3 comprises 13 residues. Germline lookup yields CDR1 SGHRS and CDR2 YFSETQ. Trimming shortened V by 3 bases and J by 3 bases, and 7 bases separated the two germline ends. CDR3 region: CASSSDSYNEQFF. The CDR3 DNA follows: TGCGCCAGCAGCTCGGACAGCTACAATGAGCAGTTCTTC.

This rearrangement joins TRBV3-1 (or the pseudogene TRBV3-2) to TRBJ1-3; TRBD1 agrees at 10 bases. The CDR3 loop spans 14 amino acids. J was trimmed by 8 bases and V by 2 bases; bases with no gene match: 3. Germline lookup yields CDR1 LGHDT and CDR2 YNNKEL (reference sequence). CDR3 sequence (DNA): TGTGCCAGCAGCCAAAGAGGACAGGGGGACACCATATATTTT. Translation: CASSQRGQGDTIYF.

The chain employs TRBV5-8 and TRBJ1-5; 7 bases line up with TRBD1. Unmatched junction bases numbered 7, after V lost 4 bases and J lost 3 bases. CDR3 length: 15 residues. Germline lookup yields CDR1 SGHTS and CDR2 YDEGEE. The DNA for the CDR3 is TGTGCCAGCAGCCAATCGACAGGGAACAATCAGCCCCAGCATTTT. This encodes CASSQSTGNNQPQHF.

J is TRBJ2-2 and V is TRBV5-4; maybe TRBD1 (5 bases). The germline V gene encodes CDR1 SGHNT and CDR2 YYREEE (reference sequence). V was trimmed by 0 bases and J by 6 bases, leaving 9 bases between them. The CDR3 is 14 amino acids. The CDR3 coding sequence is TGTGCCAGCAGCTTGGTAGGGGTGGCCGGGGAGCTGTTTTTT. This translates into CASSLVGVAGELFF.

V usage is TRBV18 and J usage is TRBJ1-1; D remains unclear. This CDR3 is built from 16 residues. Germline CDR1 reads KGHSH; CDR2 reads LQKENI. The germline V and J ends were trimmed by 6 bases and 3 bases, with 20 bases remaining between them. For the CDR3, the DNA is TGTGCCAGCTCCCCGAACCGAGGACGGGAGTACACTGAAGCTTTCTTT. Encoded protein: CASSPNRGREYTEAFF.